The source of this T cell receptor (beta chain) is a study of T cell responses to AZD1222 COVID-19 vaccine. Whole-study results and caveats: Unmutated variant regions are reportedly targeted by nearly half of spike-specific TCRs.

The CDR3 covers 14 residues. Germline V gene lookup returns CDR1 LNHDA and CDR2 SQIVND (reference sequence). Trimming stripped 3 bases from V and 5 bases from J, with 12 bases between. This clone was picked up a small number of times. As yet, its antigen is unknown. Sequencing used immunoSEQ multiplex PCR; TCRdb keeps in-frame clones, though not all of them. Of around 140,000 clones in the sample, approximately 83% were seen once. The chain recombines TRBV19 with TRBJ2-3, with D perhaps TRBD2 (6 bases). This specimen consisted of peripheral blood, obtained on day 0 of AZD1222 vaccination. The source is an adult in good health. In DNA form, the CDR3 reads TGTGCCAGTAGTATTGGGATAGCGGAAGATACGCAGTATTTT. Residues: CASSIGIAEDTQYF.